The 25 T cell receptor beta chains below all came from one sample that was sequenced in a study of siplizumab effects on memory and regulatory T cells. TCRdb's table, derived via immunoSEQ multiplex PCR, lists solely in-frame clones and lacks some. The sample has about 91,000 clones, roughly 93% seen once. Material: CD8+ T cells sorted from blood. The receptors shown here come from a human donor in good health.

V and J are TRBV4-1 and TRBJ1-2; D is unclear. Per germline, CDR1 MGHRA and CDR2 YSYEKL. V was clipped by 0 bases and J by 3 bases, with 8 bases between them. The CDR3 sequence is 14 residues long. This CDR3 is CASSQDAFDYGYTF. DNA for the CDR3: TGCGCCAGCAGCCAAGACGCATTTGACTATGGCTACACCTTC.

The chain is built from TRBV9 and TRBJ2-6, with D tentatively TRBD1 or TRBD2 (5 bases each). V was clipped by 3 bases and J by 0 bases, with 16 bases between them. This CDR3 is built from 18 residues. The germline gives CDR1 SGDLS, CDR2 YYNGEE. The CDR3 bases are TGTGCCAGCAGCGCGAACCGGGACGGGGACTCTGGGGCCAACGTCCTGACTTTC. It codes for CASSANRDGDSGANVLTF.

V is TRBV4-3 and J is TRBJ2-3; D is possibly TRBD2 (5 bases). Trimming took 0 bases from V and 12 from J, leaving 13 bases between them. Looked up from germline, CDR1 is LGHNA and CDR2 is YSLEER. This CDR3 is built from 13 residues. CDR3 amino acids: CASSQETGNDQYF. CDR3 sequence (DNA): TGCGCCAGCAGCCAAGAGACCGGGAACGATCAGTATTTT.

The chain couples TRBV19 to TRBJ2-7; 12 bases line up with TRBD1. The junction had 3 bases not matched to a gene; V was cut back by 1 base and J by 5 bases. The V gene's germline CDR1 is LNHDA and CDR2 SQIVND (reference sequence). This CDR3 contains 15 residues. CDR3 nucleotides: TGTGCCAGTAGTATAGGGGACAGGGGGCTTAACGAGCAGTACTTC. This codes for CASSIGDRGLNEQYF.

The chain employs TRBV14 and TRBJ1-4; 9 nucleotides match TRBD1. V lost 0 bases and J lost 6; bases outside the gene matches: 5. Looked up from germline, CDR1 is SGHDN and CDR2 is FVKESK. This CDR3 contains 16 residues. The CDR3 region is CASSQDPGQGYEKLFF. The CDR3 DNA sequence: TGTGCCAGCAGCCAAGACCCCGGACAGGGGTATGAAAAACTGTTTTTT.

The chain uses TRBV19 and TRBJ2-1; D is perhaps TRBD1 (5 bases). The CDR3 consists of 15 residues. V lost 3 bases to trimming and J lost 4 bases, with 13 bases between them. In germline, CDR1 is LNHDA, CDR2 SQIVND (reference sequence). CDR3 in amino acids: CASSISDGHYNEQFF. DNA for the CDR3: TGTGCCAGTAGTATCTCCGATGGACATTACAATGAGCAGTTCTTC. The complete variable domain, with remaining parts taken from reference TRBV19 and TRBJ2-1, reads DGGITQSPKYLFRKEGQNVTLSCEQNLNHDAMYWYRQDPGQGLRLIYYSQIVNDFQKGDIAEGYSVSREKKESFPLTVTSAQKNPTAFYLCASSISDGHYNEQFFGPGTRLTVL.

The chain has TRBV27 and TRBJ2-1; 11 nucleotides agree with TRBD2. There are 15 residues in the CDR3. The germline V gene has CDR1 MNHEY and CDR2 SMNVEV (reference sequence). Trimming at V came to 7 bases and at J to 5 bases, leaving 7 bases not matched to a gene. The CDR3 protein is CASTEGTSGNNEQFF. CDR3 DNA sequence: TGTGCCAGCACCGAAGGGACTAGCGGAAACAATGAGCAGTTCTTC.

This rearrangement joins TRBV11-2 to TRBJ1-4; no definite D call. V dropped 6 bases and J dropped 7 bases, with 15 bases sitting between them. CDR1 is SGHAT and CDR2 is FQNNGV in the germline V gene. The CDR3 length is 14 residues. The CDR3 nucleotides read TGTGCCAGCAGGCCTGACCGGTCGGGTGAAAAACTGTTTTTT. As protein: CASRPDRSGEKLFF.

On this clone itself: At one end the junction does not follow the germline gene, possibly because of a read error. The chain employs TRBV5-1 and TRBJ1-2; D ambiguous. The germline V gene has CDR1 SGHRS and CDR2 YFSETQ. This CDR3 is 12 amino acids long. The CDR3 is CASSLEGPSLVF. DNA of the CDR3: TGCGCCAGCAGCTTGGAAGGACCTTCTTTAGTCTTC.

CDR3 amino acids: CATLIQGIGTEAFF. The CDR3 nucleotides read TGTGCCACCTTAATACAGGGGATTGGCACTGAAGCTTTCTTT. The V call is TRBV19, the J call TRBJ1-1, with TRBD1 matching 7 bases. V lost 10 bases and J lost 4; bases outside the gene matches: 12. The CDR3 spans 14 residues. In germline, CDR1 is LNHDA, CDR2 SQIVND (reference sequence).

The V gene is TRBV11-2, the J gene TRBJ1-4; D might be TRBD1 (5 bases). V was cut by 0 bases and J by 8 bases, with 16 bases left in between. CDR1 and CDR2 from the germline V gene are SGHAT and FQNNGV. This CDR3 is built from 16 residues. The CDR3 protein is CASSLDFGTSREKLFF. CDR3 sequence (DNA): TGTGCCAGCAGCTTAGATTTTGGGACCTCCCGAGAAAAACTGTTTTTT.

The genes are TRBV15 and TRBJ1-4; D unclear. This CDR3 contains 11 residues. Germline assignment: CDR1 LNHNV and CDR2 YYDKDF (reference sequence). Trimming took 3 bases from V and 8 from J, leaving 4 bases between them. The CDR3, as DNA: TGTGCCACCAGCAGTTCAGAAAAACTGTTTTTT. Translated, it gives CATSSSEKLFF. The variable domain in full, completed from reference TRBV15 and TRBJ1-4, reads DAMVIQNPRYQVTQFGKPVTLSCSQTLNHNVMYWYQQKSSQAPKLLFHYYDKDFNNEADTPDNFQSRRPNTSFCFLDIRSPGLGDTAMYLCATSSSEKLFFGSGTQLSVL.

The CDR3: CASSHTQRDTYEQYF. The CDR3 region has the DNA TGTGCCAGCAGCCACACCCAGCGGGATACCTACGAGCAGTACTTC. The rearrangement uses TRBV5-6 and TRBJ2-7; 7 nucleotides match TRBD2. CDR3 size: 15 residues. J gave up 2 bases and V 4 bases, and 9 bases lay outside the gene matches. The germline gives CDR1 SGHDT, CDR2 YYEEEE.

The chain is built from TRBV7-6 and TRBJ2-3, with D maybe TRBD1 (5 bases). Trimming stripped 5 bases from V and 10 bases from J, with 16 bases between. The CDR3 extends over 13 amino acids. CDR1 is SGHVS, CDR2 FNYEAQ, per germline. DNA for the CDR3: TGTGCCAGCAGCCCGGACATTATTGACGCGCAGTATTTT. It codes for CASSPDIIDAQYF.

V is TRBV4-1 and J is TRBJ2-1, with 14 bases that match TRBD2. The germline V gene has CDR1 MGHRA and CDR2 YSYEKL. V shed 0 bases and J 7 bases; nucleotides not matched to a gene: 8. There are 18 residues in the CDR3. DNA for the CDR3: TGCGCCAGCAGCCAAGACGTTGGGTGGACTAGCGGGAGGAATGAGCAGTTCTTC. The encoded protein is CASSQDVGWTSGRNEQFF.

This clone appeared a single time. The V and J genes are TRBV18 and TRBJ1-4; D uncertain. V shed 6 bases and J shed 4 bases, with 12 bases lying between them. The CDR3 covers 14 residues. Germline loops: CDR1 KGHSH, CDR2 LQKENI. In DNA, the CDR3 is TGTGCCAGCTCCCCCTTGGTAGATAATGAAAAACTGTTTTTT. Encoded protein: CASSPLVDNEKLFF.

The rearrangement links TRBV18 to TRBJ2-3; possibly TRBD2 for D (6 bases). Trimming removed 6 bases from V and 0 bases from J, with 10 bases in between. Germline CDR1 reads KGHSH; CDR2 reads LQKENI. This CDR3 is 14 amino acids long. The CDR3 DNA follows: TGTGCCAGCTCGCTTGCGGGGAGCACAGATACGCAGTATTTT. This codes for CASSLAGSTDTQYF. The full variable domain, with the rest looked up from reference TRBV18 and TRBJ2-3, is NAGVMQNPRHLVRRRGQEARLRCSPMKGHSHVYWYRQLPEEGLKFMVYLQKENIIDESGMPKERFSAEFPKEGPSILRIQQVVRGDSAAYFCASSLAGSTDTQYFGPGTRLTVL.

The DNA for the CDR3 is TGTGCCAGCAGCCAAGAGAGGGCAGGGTTCTACGAGCAGTACTTC. Its protein product is CASSQERAGFYEQYF. The genes are TRBV4-2 and TRBJ2-7, with D perhaps given as TRBD1 or TRBD2 (5 bases each). From germline, CDR1 is LGHNA and CDR2 YNFKEQ. The CDR3 has 15 residues. The V gene lost 0 bases and the J gene lost 3 bases, with 12 bases spanning the gap.

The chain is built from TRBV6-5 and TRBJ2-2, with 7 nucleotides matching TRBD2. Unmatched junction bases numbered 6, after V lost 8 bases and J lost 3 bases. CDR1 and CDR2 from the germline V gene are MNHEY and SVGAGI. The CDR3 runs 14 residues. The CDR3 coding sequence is TGTGCCAGCCAAACGGGAGGCTACACCGGGGAGCTGTTTTTT. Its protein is CASQTGGYTGELFF.

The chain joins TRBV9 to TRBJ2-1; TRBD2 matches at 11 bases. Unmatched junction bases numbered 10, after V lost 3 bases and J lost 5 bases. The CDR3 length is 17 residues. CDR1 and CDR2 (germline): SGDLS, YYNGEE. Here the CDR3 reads CASSAPLAGGPNNEQFF. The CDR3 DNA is TGTGCCAGCAGCGCCCCCCTAGCGGGAGGCCCAAACAATGAGCAGTTCTTC.

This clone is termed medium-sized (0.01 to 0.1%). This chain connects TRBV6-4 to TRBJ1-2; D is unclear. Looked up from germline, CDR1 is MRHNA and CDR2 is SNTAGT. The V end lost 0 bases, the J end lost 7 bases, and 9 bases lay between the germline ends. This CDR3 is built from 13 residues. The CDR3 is CASSDSERGGYTF. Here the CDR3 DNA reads TGTGCCAGCAGTGACTCTGAACGGGGTGGCTACACCTTC.

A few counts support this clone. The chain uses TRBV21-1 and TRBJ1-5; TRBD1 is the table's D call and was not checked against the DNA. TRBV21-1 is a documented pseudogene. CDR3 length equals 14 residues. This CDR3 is CASSFRKGLQPQHF. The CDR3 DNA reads TGTGCCAGCAGCTTTAGGAAGGGGCTTCAGCCCCAGCATTTT.

The chain's CDR3 is CASSLDPQETQYF. As DNA, the CDR3 is TGTGCCAGCAGCTTAGATCCCCAAGAGACCCAGTACTTC. V usage is TRBV7-6 and J usage is TRBJ2-5; no reliable D call. Germline values: CDR1 SGHVS, CDR2 FNYEAQ. The V and J ends lost 1 base and 1 base respectively, with 4 bases between them. The CDR3 runs to 13 residues.

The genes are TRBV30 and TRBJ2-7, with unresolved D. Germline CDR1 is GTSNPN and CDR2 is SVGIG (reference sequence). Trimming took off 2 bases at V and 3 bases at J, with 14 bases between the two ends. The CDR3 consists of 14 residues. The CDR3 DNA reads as TGTGCCTGGAGTCCCCTTCTAGAAGTCTACGAGCAGTACTTC. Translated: CAWSPLLEVYEQYF.

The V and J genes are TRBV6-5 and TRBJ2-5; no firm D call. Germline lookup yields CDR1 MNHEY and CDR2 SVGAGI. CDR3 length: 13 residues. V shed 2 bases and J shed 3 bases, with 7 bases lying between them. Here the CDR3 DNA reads TGTGCCAGCAGTTACACAAACAAAGAGACCCAGTACTTC. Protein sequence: CASSYTNKETQYF.